The 17 T cell receptor beta chains presented below share a single source sample, sequenced in a study of identical twins. Using its own MiXCR run on the 5' RACE reads, TCRdb lists one record per CDR3 protein. Of some 1,700,000 distinct CDR3 sequences in the sample, roughly 35% were seen once. Sequencing used cord blood. These receptors all stem from a newborn girl in good health.

This clonotype was recorded at least ten times. This chain links TRBV29-1 with TRBJ2-7, with TRBD1 as a possible D gene (5 bases). The CDR3 has 13 residues. Per the germline V gene, CDR1 is SQVTM and CDR2 is ANQGSEA. Trimming left V 4 bases short and J 2 bases short, with 12 bases between. The CDR3 protein is CSVGRQSPYEQYF. CDR3 sequence (DNA): TGCAGCGTTGGTCGACAGTCCCCCTACGAGCAGTACTTC.

In this sample, this clonotype turned up a few times. J is TRBJ2-2 and V is TRBV2; TRBD1 matches 7 bases. The J segment lost 2 bases and the V segment lost 7 bases, leaving 13 bases of the junction unmatched. The CDR3 totals 17 residues. The germline V gene has CDR1 SNHLY and CDR2 FYNNEI. The DNA of the CDR3 is TGTGCCAGCAACGGGGCGACCGGGACAGAAAACACCGGGGAGCTGTTTTTT. It is translated as CASNGATGTENTGELFF.

This clonotype was seen a handful of times. The chain links TRBV20-1 to TRBJ2-5; weak D call: TRBD1 (6 bases). Looked up from germline, CDR1 is DFQATT and CDR2 is SNEGSKA (reference sequence). The CDR3 is made up of 14 amino acids. The V and J ends lost 0 bases and 1 base respectively, with 9 bases between them. The CDR3 here is CSARDVGGQETQYF. CDR3 DNA sequence: TGCAGTGCTAGAGATGTAGGGGGCCAAGAGACCCAGTACTTC.

In regard to this clonotype: One end of the junction does not line up with germline, which may come from a read error. The J gene is TRBJ1-2, the V gene TRBV5-6, with D uncertain. The CDR3 sequence is 11 residues long. CDR1 is SGHDT and CDR2 is YYEEEE in the germline V gene. This CDR3 reads CTSSFQWSYTF. DNA for the CDR3: TGTACCAGCAGCTTTCAATGGAGCTACACCTTC.

This clonotype was counted at least ten times. This sequence joins TRBV11-2 and TRBJ2-7; D possibly uses TRBD1 or TRBD2 (6 bases each). Germline loops: CDR1 SGHAT, CDR2 FQNNGV. Deletions cut 0 bases from V and 1 base from J, with 10 bases between. The CDR3 is 15 amino acids. CDR3 protein: CASSLDGGPSYEQYF. The CDR3 nucleotides are TGTGCCAGCAGCTTAGATGGGGGGCCTTCCTACGAGCAGTACTTC.

There are a few counts of this clonotype. The rearrangement joins TRBV6-5 to TRBJ2-1; 7 nucleotides match TRBD1. The CDR3 loop spans 15 amino acids. Germline V CDR1 and CDR2: MNHEY, SVGAGI. The trim removed 2 bases at V and 2 bases at J, leaving 3 bases unmatched. The DNA for the CDR3 is TGTGCCAGCAGTTACATTGGACAGGCCTACAATGAGCAGTTCTTC. Translation: CASSYIGQAYNEQFF.

This clonotype was counted between two and nine times. V is TRBV28 and J is TRBJ1-4, with D uncertain. V lost 3 bases and J 4 bases, leaving 6 bases between the germline ends. Germline V gene sequence: CDR1 MDHEN, CDR2 SYDVKM. This CDR3 is 13 amino acids long. CDR3 sequence (DNA): TGTGCCAGCAGTTTTGACCTTAATGAAAAACTGTTTTTT. The encoded protein is CASSFDLNEKLFF.

The chain couples TRBV3-1 to TRBJ2-1; TRBD2 agrees at 9 bases. Unmatched junction bases numbered 8, after V lost 0 bases and J lost 5 bases. The CDR3 sequence is 17 residues long. Looked up from germline, CDR1 is LGHDT and CDR2 is YNNKEL (reference sequence). CDR3 nucleotides: TGTGCCAGCAGCCAAGATTTCAGCGGGGGGTTGAACAATGAGCAGTTCTTC. Encoded protein: CASSQDFSGGLNNEQFF.

V gene TRBV9 combines with J gene TRBJ1-2, with a possible D match to TRBD1 (5 bases). The V gene lost 0 bases and the J gene lost 3 bases, with 9 bases spanning the gap. CDR3 size: 14 residues. Germline V gene lookup returns CDR1 SGDLS and CDR2 YYNGEE. The CDR3 DNA sequence: TGTGCCAGCAGCGTAGCTGGGGGACACTATGGCTACACCTTC. Protein: CASSVAGGHYGYTF.

This clonotype was observed a handful of times. The chain joins TRBV12-3 or TRBV12-4 to TRBJ2-3; TRBD2 agrees at 8 bases. The junction had 8 bases not matched to a gene; V was cut back by 1 base and J by 2 bases. The CDR3 has 17 residues. DNA of the CDR3: TGTGCCAGCAGTTTAGGGGGGGCGGGGGGATACACAGATACGCAGTATTTT. Translated, it gives CASSLGGAGGYTDTQYF.

The rearrangement uses TRBV20-1 and TRBJ1-1, with 9 positions matching TRBD1. CDR3 length: 14 amino acids. CDR1 is DFQATT and CDR2 is SNEGSKA in the germline V gene (reference sequence). As DNA, the CDR3 is TGCAGGACACAGGGGGCGATAGGGGACACTGAAGCTTTCTTT. It specifies CRTQGAIGDTEAFF.

This sequence joins TRBV10-3 and TRBJ2-7; 10 bases map to TRBD1. CDR1 and CDR2 from the germline V gene are ENHRY and SYGVKD. Trimming cost V 4 bases and J 3 bases; bases outside gene matches: 3. This CDR3 region has 14 residues. The CDR3 region is CAISAGQGVYEQYF. The DNA for the CDR3 is TGTGCCATCAGTGCAGGACAGGGGGTCTACGAGCAGTACTTC.

V is TRBV20-1 and J is TRBJ2-3; D remains unclear. The CDR3 is 11 amino acids. Per germline, CDR1 DFQATT and CDR2 SNEGSKA (reference sequence). Trimming removed 6 bases from V and 2 bases from J, with 6 bases in between. CDR3 amino acids: CSATDTDTQYF. CDR3 coding DNA: TGCAGTGCCACAGACACAGATACGCAGTATTTT.

This clonotype was recorded a few times. The chain couples TRBV2 to TRBJ1-5; D gene unclear. Germline CDR1 is SNHLY and CDR2 is FYNNEI. Trimming removed 3 bases from V and 4 bases from J, with 13 bases in between. CDR3 length: 15 residues. CDR3 bases: TGTGCCAGCAGTGACGCCAGGCTCGGAAATCAGCCCCAGCATTTT. Its protein product is CASSDARLGNQPQHF.

The chain joins TRBV7-2 to TRBJ2-2; TRBD2 might be the D (6 bases). Germline CDR1 is SGHTA and CDR2 is FQGNSA. The CDR3 length is 16 residues. Trimming took 2 bases from V and 1 from J, leaving 11 bases between them. The CDR3 region is CASSLRSAGNTGELFF. The CDR3 nucleotides are TGTGCCAGCAGCTTAAGATCAGCGGGGAACACCGGGGAGCTGTTTTTT. Full variable domain (rest looked up from reference TRBV7-2 and TRBJ2-2): GAGVSQSPSNKVTEKGKDVELRCDPISGHTALYWYRQSLGQGLEFLIYFQGNSAPDKSGLPSDRFSAERTGGSVSTLTIQRTQQEDSAVYLCASSLRSAGNTGELFFGEGSRLTVL.

The chain links TRBV7-9 to TRBJ2-1; D gene unclear. Germline values: CDR1 SEHNR, CDR2 FQNEAQ (reference sequence). The V end lost 1 base, the J end lost 0 bases, and 13 bases lay between the germline ends. This CDR3 has 17 amino acids. In nucleotides, the CDR3 is TGTGCCAGCAGCTTAGTAGAACAGCCGAGCTCCTACAATGAGCAGTTCTTC. This sequence encodes CASSLVEQPSSYNEQFF.

J is TRBJ2-2 and V is TRBV6-5, with TRBD2 matching over 7 bases. V dropped 0 bases and J dropped 4; count of bases not matched to a gene: 5. Germline V CDR1 and CDR2: MNHEY, SVGAGI. The CDR3 sequence is 16 residues long. The CDR3 DNA is TGTGCCAGCAGTTACTCTATGGCGGGAGCCACCGGGGAGCTGTTTTTT. As protein: CASSYSMAGATGELFF.